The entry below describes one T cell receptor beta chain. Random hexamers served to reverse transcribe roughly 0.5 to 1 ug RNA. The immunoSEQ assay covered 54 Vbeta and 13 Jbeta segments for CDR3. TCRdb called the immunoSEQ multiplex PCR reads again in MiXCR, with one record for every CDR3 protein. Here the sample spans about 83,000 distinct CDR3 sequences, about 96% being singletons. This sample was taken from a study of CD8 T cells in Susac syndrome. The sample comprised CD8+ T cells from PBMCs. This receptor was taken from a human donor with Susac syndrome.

DNA of the CDR3: TGTGCCAGCAGCCAGAAAGGAGCACAATCCTACCTGAGTGAGACGCAGTATTTT. This codes for CASSQKGAQSYLSETQYF. This chain uses TRBV13 with TRBJ2-3; D is unresolved. The CDR3 is made up of 18 amino acids. CDR1 PRHDT and CDR2 FYEKMQ come from the germline V gene (reference sequence). V lost 5 bases, J lost 9 bases, and 30 bases lay in between.